This T cell receptor (beta chain) came from a study of spatial heterogeneity in lung cancer. Study context: Detection consistently captured more beta-chain sequences than alpha-chain sequences.

The V segment lost 0 bases and the J segment 0 bases; nucleotides outside the gene matches: 2. Looked up from germline, CDR1 is LGHNA and CDR2 is YSLEER. CDR3 size: 15 residues. Unique molecular identifiers, one per molecule, were present on every TCR cDNA molecule. TCRdb reprocessed the 5' RACE reads via MiXCR and lists one record per CDR3 protein. The table records almost 75,000 distinct CDR3 sequences, roughly 15% of them present only once. Time point in this sample: sample taken at primary tumor resection. No cell sorting; template was whole RNA from tumor, lung tissue or PBMC. Samples were donated by 72 untreated early-stage non-small cell lung cancer patients. Study conclusions and caveats: Ubiquitous expanded tumor TCRs were observed in blood more at resection than follow-up.

This clonotype has only a few counts. As yet, its antigen is unknown. The chain couples TRBV4-3 to TRBJ2-7, with 7 bases fitting TRBD2. The sequences come from PBMCs, collected at surgery. The receptor was derived from a male donor with early-stage non-small cell lung cancer. CDR3 region: CASSQDLAASYEQYF. CDR3 sequence (DNA): TGCGCCAGCAGCCAAGATCTAGCGGCCTCCTACGAGCAGTACTTC.